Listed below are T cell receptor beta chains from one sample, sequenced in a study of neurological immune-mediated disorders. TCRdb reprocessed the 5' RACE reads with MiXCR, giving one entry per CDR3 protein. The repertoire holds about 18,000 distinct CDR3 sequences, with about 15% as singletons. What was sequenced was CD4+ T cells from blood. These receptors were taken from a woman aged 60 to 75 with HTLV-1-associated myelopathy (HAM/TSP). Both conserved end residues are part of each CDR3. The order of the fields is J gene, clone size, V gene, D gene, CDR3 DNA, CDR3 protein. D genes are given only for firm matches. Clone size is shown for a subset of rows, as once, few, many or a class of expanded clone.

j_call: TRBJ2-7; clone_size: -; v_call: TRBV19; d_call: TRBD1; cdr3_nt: TGTGCCAGTAGTACGACAGGGAGCAACGAGCAGTACTTC; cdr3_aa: CASSTTGSNEQYF
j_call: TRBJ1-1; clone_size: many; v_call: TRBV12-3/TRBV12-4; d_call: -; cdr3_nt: TGTGCCAGCAGTTTCTGGCTGGAAGCTTTCTTT; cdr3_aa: CASSFWLEAFF
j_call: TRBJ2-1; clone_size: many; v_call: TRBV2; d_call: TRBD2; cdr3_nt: TGTGCCAGCAGTGGGGTAGCGGGAGCACTCAATGAGCAGTTCTTC; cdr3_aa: CASSGVAGALNEQFF
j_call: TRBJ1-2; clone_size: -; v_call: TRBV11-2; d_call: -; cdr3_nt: -; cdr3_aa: CASGLLDTQYFGPGYGYTF
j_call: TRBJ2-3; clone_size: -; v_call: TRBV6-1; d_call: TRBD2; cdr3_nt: TGTGCCAGCAGTCCACTGGGGACTAGCGGGGGCCCCACAGATACGCAGTATTTT; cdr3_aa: CASSPLGTSGGPTDTQYF
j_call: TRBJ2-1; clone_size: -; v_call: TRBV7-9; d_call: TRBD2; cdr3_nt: TGTGCCTACGGGGGGGAGCAAGGGACCTACAATGAGCAGTTCTTC; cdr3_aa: CAYGGEQGTYNEQFF
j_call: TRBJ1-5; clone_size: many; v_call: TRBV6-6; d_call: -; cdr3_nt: TGTGCCAGCCACCCGGTTGGAGATAGCAATCAGCCCCAGCATTTT; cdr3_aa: CASHPVGDSNQPQHF
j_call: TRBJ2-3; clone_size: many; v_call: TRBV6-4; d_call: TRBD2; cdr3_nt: TGTGCCAGCAGTGAAGGACTAGCGGGGGCAGATACGCAGTATTTT; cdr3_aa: CASSEGLAGADTQYF
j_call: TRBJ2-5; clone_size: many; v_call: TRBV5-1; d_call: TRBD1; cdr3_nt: TGCGCCAGCAGCGAGAAGGACAGGGGAGATTGGGAGACCCAGTACTTC; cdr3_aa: CASSEKDRGDWETQYF
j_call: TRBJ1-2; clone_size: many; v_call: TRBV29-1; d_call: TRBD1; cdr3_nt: TGCAGCATATCTCCAGGGGGCTTTAACTATGGCTACACCTTC; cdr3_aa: CSISPGGFNYGYTF
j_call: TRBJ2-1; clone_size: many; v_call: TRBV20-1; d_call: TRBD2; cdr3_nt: TGCAGTGCCCTAGGGGGGACTAGCGGGAACAATGAGCAGTTCTTC; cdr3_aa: CSALGGTSGNNEQFF
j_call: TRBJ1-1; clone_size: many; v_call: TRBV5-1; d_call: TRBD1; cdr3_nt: TGCGCCAGCAGCTTGGGGGTTACTACAGGGGATACCACTGAAGCTTTCTTT; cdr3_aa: CASSLGVTTGDTTEAFF
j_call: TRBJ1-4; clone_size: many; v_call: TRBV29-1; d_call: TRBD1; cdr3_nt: TGCAGCGGAACTCAGGGGGGTGAAAAACTGTTTTTT; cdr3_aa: CSGTQGGEKLFF
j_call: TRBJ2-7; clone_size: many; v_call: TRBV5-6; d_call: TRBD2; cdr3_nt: TGTGCCAGCAGCTTAGCGGGGGGGAGCTACGAGCAGTACTTC; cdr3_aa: CASSLAGGSYEQYF